Following are 9 T cell receptor beta chains from one sample sequenced in a study of chronic HIV infection and antiretroviral therapy. TCRdb re-derived calls from the 5' RACE reads in MiXCR, one entry per CDR3 protein. This table holds some 46,000 distinct CDR3 sequences, approximately 20% found once. The sequencing sample was made of peripheral blood. These receptors originate from an adult who had HIV and had not received antiretroviral therapy, or was an uninfected healthy control (not recorded which).

This chain connects TRBV29-1 to TRBJ1-1, with a possible D match to TRBD1 (5 bases). Germline V gene sequence: CDR1 SQVTM, CDR2 ANQGSEA. The CDR3 sequence is 13 residues long. Trimming pared 1 base from V and 1 base from J, leaving 7 bases between. This CDR3 reads CSVEVGANTEAFF. CDR3 nucleotides: TGCAGCGTTGAAGTCGGGGCGAACACTGAAGCTTTCTTT. The whole variable domain, remainder taken from reference TRBV29-1 and TRBJ1-1, is SAVISQKPSRDICQRGTSLTIQCQVDSQVTMMFWYRQQPGQSLTLIATANQGSEATYESGFVIDKFPISRPNLTFSTLTVSNMSPEDSSIYLCSVEVGANTEAFFGQGTRLTVV.

The CDR3 loop reads CSGGLAIYEQFF. The CDR3 bases are TGCAGCGGGGGACTAGCAATCTATGAGCAGTTCTTC. The chain has TRBV29-1 and TRBJ2-1; TRBD2 agrees at 9 bases. Germline-derived CDR1 and CDR2 are SQVTM and ANQGSEA. J was trimmed by 8 bases and V by 7 bases; bases with no gene match: 6. This CDR3 is built from 12 residues.

The chain joins TRBV2 to TRBJ2-1; D is ambiguous. Germline assignment: CDR1 SNHLY and CDR2 FYNNEI. This CDR3 contains 14 residues. V dropped 1 base and J dropped 10 bases, with 14 bases sitting between them. The CDR3 sequence is CASSEGLLRPEQFF. The DNA of the CDR3 is TGTGCCAGCAGTGAAGGACTCTTAAGGCCAGAGCAGTTCTTC.

This rearrangement joins TRBV6-4 to TRBJ1-1; D is undetermined. CDR1 MRHNA and CDR2 SNTAGT come from the germline V gene. CDR3 length: 14 amino acids. V was cut by 2 bases and J by 1 base, with 8 bases left in between. The CDR3 DNA is TGTGCCAGCAGTGACGGTGGACCGAACACTGAAGCTTTCTTT. Its translation is CASSDGGPNTEAFF.

The chain has TRBV29-1 and TRBJ1-1, with 9 bases identical to TRBD1. CDR1 and CDR2 from the germline V gene are SQVTM and ANQGSEA. V trimming: 7 bases; J trimming: 2 bases; junction bases outside the gene matches: 2. The CDR3 is 12 residues long. The CDR3 sequence: CSGGQGNTEAFF. The CDR3 region has the DNA TGCAGCGGGGGACAGGGCAACACTGAAGCTTTCTTT.

This chain uses TRBV28 with TRBJ2-7; 7 nucleotides line up with TRBD1. Germline V lookup: CDR1 MDHEN, CDR2 SYDVKM. The V and J ends lost 7 bases and 4 bases, in that order; junction bases with no gene match: 7. The length of the CDR3 is 13 residues. CDR3 nucleotides: TGTGCCAGCACCTCCATCAGGGGGTACGAGCAGTACTTC. Protein: CASTSIRGYEQYF.

J is TRBJ2-3 and V is TRBV9; possibly TRBD1 for D (7 bases). V was trimmed by 0 bases and J by 3 bases, leaving 14 bases between them. The germline CDR1 and CDR2 sequences are SGDLS and YYNGEE. The CDR3 consists of 16 residues. CDR3 sequence reads: CASSVDGGGRTDTQYF. The CDR3 DNA reads TGTGCCAGCAGCGTAGATGGAGGGGGCCGAACAGATACGCAGTATTTT.

In this sample, this clonotype turned up a few times. The rearrangement joins TRBV28 to TRBJ2-3; 9 bases match TRBD1. Trimming at V came to 6 bases and at J to 2 bases, leaving 9 bases not matched to a gene. CDR3 size: 16 residues. Germline V CDR1 and CDR2: MDHEN, SYDVKM. CDR3 in DNA: TGTGCCAGCAGACGGAATACAGGGGGCATCACAGATACGCAGTATTTT. Amino acid sequence: CASRRNTGGITDTQYF.

This clonotype was recorded a few times. The rearrangement joins TRBV9 to TRBJ2-1; the D gene is possibly TRBD2 (5 bases). There are 15 residues in the CDR3. Germline CDR1 is SGDLS and CDR2 is YYNGEE. Trimming cost V 2 bases and J 5 bases, with 14 bases left between them. The CDR3 nucleotides are TGTGCCAGCAGCGTCGAGGGCCTATGGGACAATGAGCAGTTCTTC. Residues: CASSVEGLWDNEQFF.